One and the same sample provided the 29 T cell receptor beta chains below, sequenced in a study of T cells in localized non-small cell lung cancer. Libraries were prepared by immunoSEQ multiplex PCR; TCRdb keeps only in-frame clonotypes and omits some of them. The sample carries roughly 30,000 clones, roughly 94% recorded once. The source material was peripheral blood, sampled before any cancer treatment. All receptors come from a woman aged 35-75 years with stage I lung adenocarcinoma.

The genes are TRBV6-6 and TRBJ1-1; 9 bases fit TRBD1. The CDR3 length is 15 residues. CDR1 and CDR2 from the germline V gene are MNHNY and SVGAGI (reference sequence). After removal of 6 bases from V and 9 bases from J, the junction contained 14 bases not matched to a gene. The CDR3 nucleotides are TGTGCCAGCAGGGCTAGAACCGGGACAGGGCTTAAAGCTTTCTTT. This encodes CASRARTGTGLKAFF.

The CDR3 spells CASSLDRDYGYTF. CDR3 DNA: TGTGCCAGCAGCTTAGACAGGGACTATGGCTACACCTTC. The genes are TRBV7-2 and TRBJ1-2; perhaps TRBD1 as D (6 bases). The CDR3 has 13 residues. Germline V lookup: CDR1 SGHTA, CDR2 FQGNSA. Trimming took 1 base from V and 3 from J, leaving 6 bases between them. The full variable domain, its missing parts supplied by reference TRBV7-2 and TRBJ1-2, is GAGVSQSPSNKVTEKGKDVELRCDPISGHTALYWYRQSLGQGLEFLIYFQGNSAPDKSGLPSDRFSAERTGGSVSTLTIQRTQQEDSAVYLCASSLDRDYGYTFGSGTRLTVV.

The V gene is TRBV14, the J gene TRBJ2-7; 7 nucleotides agree with TRBD1. The CDR3 covers 19 residues. The germline V gene encodes CDR1 SGHDN and CDR2 FVKESK. The trim removed 3 bases at V and 4 bases at J, leaving 21 bases unmatched. The CDR3 is CASSQTGTVARSFHYEQYF. CDR3 DNA: TGTGCCAGCAGCCAGACGGGGACAGTCGCAAGGTCCTTCCATTACGAGCAGTACTTC.

The gene calls are TRBV18 and TRBJ1-4, with unresolved D. This CDR3 has 13 residues. V was pared by 6 bases and J by 0 bases, with 5 bases between. CDR1 is KGHSH, CDR2 LQKENI, per germline. The CDR3 here is CASSKPTNEKLFF. CDR3 bases: TGTGCCAGCTCGAAACCAACTAATGAAAAACTGTTTTTT. Using reference TRBV18 and TRBJ1-4 for the parts outside the CDR3, the full variable domain is NAGVMQNPRHLVRRRGQEARLRCSPMKGHSHVYWYRQLPEEGLKFMVYLQKENIIDESGMPKERFSAEFPKEGPSILRIQQVVRGDSAAYFCASSKPTNEKLFFGSGTQLSVL.

The chain joins TRBV4-3 to TRBJ1-2, with D maybe TRBD1 (6 bases). With 0 bases removed from V and 4 bases from J, the gap between germline ends came to 18 bases. Per the germline V gene, CDR1 is LGHNA and CDR2 is YSLEER. The CDR3 spans 17 residues. The DNA for the CDR3 is TGCGCCAGCAGCCAAGACGGAGGCAGGGGCGCACCCTATGGCTACACCTTC. Its protein is CASSQDGGRGAPYGYTF.

The chain uses TRBV4-3 and TRBJ2-5; 9 nucleotides agree with TRBD2. The V segment lost 4 bases and the J segment 5 bases; nucleotides outside the gene matches: 11. In germline, CDR1 is LGHNA, CDR2 YSLEER. The CDR3 spans 16 residues. This CDR3 is CASSLGIAGVSETQYF. The CDR3 DNA sequence: TGCGCCAGCAGCCTCGGAATAGCGGGAGTCAGCGAGACCCAGTACTTC.

The chain carries TRBV2 and TRBJ1-4; D ambiguous. V lost 3 bases, J lost 7 bases, and 18 bases lay in between. This CDR3 comprises 16 residues. Germline V gives CDR1 SNHLY, CDR2 FYNNEI. In nucleotides, the CDR3 is TGTGCCAGCAGTGACCCCTACAGTGGTATAGGTGAAAAACTGTTTTTT. Protein product: CASSDPYSGIGEKLFF.

The chain joins TRBV28 to TRBJ2-7; possibly TRBD2 for D (6 bases). Germline V lookup: CDR1 MDHEN, CDR2 SYDVKM. CDR3 size: 17 residues. V shed 3 bases and J shed 6 bases, with 24 bases lying between them. This CDR3 is CASSFPIGIGLPPEQYF. The CDR3 nucleotides are TGTGCCAGCAGTTTCCCCATCGGTATAGGACTACCCCCCGAGCAGTACTTC.

The chain uses TRBV19 and TRBJ2-7; TRBD2 is a possible D gene (5 bases). V lost 5 bases and J 4 bases, leaving 12 bases between the germline ends. CDR1 and CDR2 (germline): LNHDA, SQIVND (reference sequence). This CDR3 contains 13 residues. CDR3 in DNA: TGTGCCAGTAGTGGGCGGGTTGGGTACGAGCAGTACTTC. It yields the protein CASSGRVGYEQYF.

V and J are TRBV11-2 and TRBJ2-5, with TRBD2 identical over 12 bases. The CDR3 length is 16 residues. The V gene's germline CDR1 is SGHAT and CDR2 FQNNGV. With 3 bases clipped from V and 4 bases from J, the junction kept 6 bases outside the gene matches. DNA for the CDR3: TGTGCCAGCAGCTTTAGGCTAGCGGGAGGGAGAGAGACCCAGTACTTC. It encodes CASSFRLAGGRETQYF.

This clone was seen only a few times. This rearrangement joins TRBV4-3 to TRBJ1-3; the D is unclear. The germline V gene encodes CDR1 LGHNA and CDR2 YSLEER. The CDR3 sequence is 15 residues long. V dropped 0 bases and J dropped 3 bases, with 9 bases sitting between them. The CDR3 is CASSQDRAYGNTIYF. The CDR3 DNA is TGCGCCAGCAGCCAAGATAGGGCCTATGGAAACACCATATATTTT.

The chain combines TRBV18 with TRBJ2-5; no definite D call. This CDR3 has 13 residues. Germline CDR1 KGHSH, CDR2 LQKENI. V lost 8 bases to trimming and J lost 2 bases, with 12 bases between them. CDR3 in amino acids: CASRTGQQETQYF. The CDR3 region has the DNA TGTGCCAGCAGAACCGGGCAACAAGAGACCCAGTACTTC.

The chain is built from TRBV23-1 and TRBJ1-1; D is undetermined. TRBV23-1 counts as an open reading frame of uncertain function. The CDR3 loop spans 16 amino acids. V lost 2 bases and J 1 base, leaving 14 bases between the germline ends. This chain's CDR3 is CASSQETGGWNTEAFF. For the CDR3, the DNA is TGCGCCAGCAGTCAAGAGACGGGAGGTTGGAACACTGAAGCTTTCTTT.

The V and J genes are TRBV11-2 and TRBJ1-4; D possibly corresponds to TRBD1 (5 bases). The CDR3 is 15 amino acids. Trimming removed 1 base at V and 3 bases at J, with 9 bases between. CDR1 is SGHAT and CDR2 is FQNNGV in the germline V gene. CDR3 in amino acids: CASSLVRGANEKLFF. In DNA form, the CDR3 reads TGTGCCAGCAGCTTAGTAAGGGGAGCTAATGAAAAACTGTTTTTT. Combining the CDR3 with reference TRBV11-2 and TRBJ1-4 gives the whole variable domain EAGVAQSPRYKIIEKRQSVAFWCNPISGHATLYWYQQILGQGPKLLIQFQNNGVVDDSQLPKDRFSAERLKGVDSTLKIQPAKLEDSAVYLCASSLVRGANEKLFFGSGTQLSVL.

V usage is TRBV14 and J usage is TRBJ2-7; 7 nucleotides agree with TRBD1. Per germline, CDR1 SGHDN and CDR2 FVKESK. The CDR3 extends over 14 amino acids. Trimming at V came to 1 base and at J to 4 bases, leaving 4 bases not matched to a gene. The CDR3 sequence: CASSQGTGPYEQYF. CDR3 DNA sequence: TGTGCCAGCAGCCAAGGGACAGGCCCTTACGAGCAGTACTTC.

V gene TRBV7-9 combines with J gene TRBJ2-3, with TRBD2 as a possible D gene (6 bases). The V gene lost 5 bases and the J gene lost 3 bases, with 21 bases spanning the gap. Germline V CDR1 and CDR2: SEHNR, FQNEAQ (reference sequence). The CDR3 covers 17 residues. The CDR3 region has the DNA TGTGCCAGCAGCCCAGAATGGGGGACTTCTGGGACAGATACGCAGTATTTT. It encodes CASSPEWGTSGTDTQYF.

The chain couples TRBV10-3 to TRBJ2-5; the D gene is possibly TRBD1 (6 bases). The J call could be wrong; TRBJ2-7 is a better fit for the DNA end. CDR1 ENHRY and CDR2 SYGVKD come from the germline V gene. The CDR3 consists of 12 residues. For the CDR3, the DNA is TGTGCCATCAGTGAACAGGGCTACGAGCAGTACTTC. Its protein product is CAISEQGYEQYF.

This clone was picked up one time. The CDR3, as DNA: TGTGCCACCAGCAGAGATAGATCAGAGATGAACACTGAAGCTTTCTTT. Protein: CATSRDRSEMNTEAFF. This chain joins TRBV15 and TRBJ1-1; D uncertain. The V gene lost 0 bases and the J gene lost 0 bases, with 11 bases spanning the gap. CDR1 and CDR2 (germline): LNHNV, YYDKDF (reference sequence). The CDR3 has 16 residues.

The J gene is TRBJ2-5, the V gene TRBV2; TRBD1 is a possible D gene (6 bases). In germline, CDR1 is SNHLY, CDR2 FYNNEI. Trimming took off 7 bases at V and 0 bases at J, with 15 bases between the two ends. The CDR3 is made up of 15 amino acids. The CDR3 sequence is CASTAQGTNQETQYF. In DNA, the CDR3 is TGTGCCAGCACTGCCCAGGGGACAAACCAAGAGACCCAGTACTTC.

This chain uses TRBV11-2 with TRBJ1-5; tentatively, D is TRBD1 (5 bases). CDR1 is SGHAT, CDR2 FQNNGV, per germline. V was trimmed by 3 bases and J by 10 bases, leaving 13 bases between them. The CDR3 runs 13 residues. This CDR3 reads CASSLQQANPQHF. The CDR3 DNA reads as TGTGCCAGCAGCTTGCAACAGGCGAATCCCCAGCATTTT.

The CDR3 coding sequence is TGTGCCAGCAGCACCCCGGTCCCTGGGGAGCTGTTTTTT. Translated: CASSTPVPGELFF. This rearrangement joins TRBV6-1 to TRBJ2-2, with D unclear. Germline V CDR1 and CDR2: MNHNS, SASEGT. V lost 6 bases and J 8 bases, leaving 13 bases between the germline ends. This CDR3 contains 13 residues.

V and J are TRBV5-4 and TRBJ2-7, with 8 bases lining up with TRBD1. Germline V gene sequence: CDR1 SGHNT, CDR2 YYREEE (reference sequence). The J segment lost 0 bases and the V segment lost 3 bases, leaving 5 bases of the junction unmatched. The CDR3 length is 15 residues. The CDR3 loop is CASSSQGALSYEQYF. DNA for the CDR3: TGTGCCAGCAGCTCCCAGGGGGCCCTCTCCTACGAGCAGTACTTC.

The J gene is TRBJ2-1, the V gene TRBV6-5; TRBD2 matches 9 bases. CDR1 is MNHEY, CDR2 SVGAGI, per germline. The junction had 9 bases not matched to a gene; V was cut back by 4 bases and J by 5 bases. This CDR3 spans 16 amino acids. The CDR3 DNA reads TGTGCCAGCAGTTTCAGTCCGGGACTAGCCCACAATGAGCAGTTCTTC. Amino acids: CASSFSPGLAHNEQFF.

This chain links TRBV5-1 with TRBJ2-1; maybe TRBD1 (6 bases). CDR1 is SGHRS and CDR2 is YFSETQ in the germline V gene. V shed 2 bases and J shed 5 bases, with 14 bases lying between them. The CDR3 has 15 amino acids. This CDR3 reads CASSLTGTYNNEQFF. As DNA, the CDR3 is TGCGCCAGCAGCTTAACCGGGACATACAACAATGAGCAGTTCTTC.

The chain is built from TRBV29-1 and TRBJ2-7; no clear D. V was pared by 4 bases and J by 4 bases, with 14 bases between. Germline V gene lookup returns CDR1 SQVTM and CDR2 ANQGSEA. The CDR3 spans 13 residues. The CDR3 sequence: CSVGSLRSYEQYF. CDR3 sequence (DNA): TGCAGCGTTGGGTCTCTCCGTTCTTACGAGCAGTACTTC.

The chain carries TRBV11-2 and TRBJ1-3; 7 bases line up with TRBD1. Germline V gene lookup returns CDR1 SGHAT and CDR2 FQNNGV. The trim removed 0 bases at V and 3 bases at J, leaving 14 bases unmatched. This CDR3 has 19 residues. CDR3 in amino acids: CASSLEPGDKGAGGNTIYF. The CDR3 DNA sequence: TGTGCCAGCAGCTTAGAGCCGGGGGACAAGGGGGCGGGTGGAAACACCATATATTTT.

This clone showed up just once. The chain has TRBV5-4 and TRBJ2-1, with 10 nucleotides matching TRBD2. CDR1 SGHNT and CDR2 YYREEE come from the germline V gene (reference sequence). V gave up 7 bases and J gave up 7 bases; unmatched junction bases: 14. This CDR3 spans 16 amino acids. CDR3 loop: CASRDKRGGLWNEQFF. The CDR3 coding sequence is TGTGCCAGCCGGGATAAGCGGGGGGGCCTCTGGAATGAGCAGTTCTTC.

This chain joins TRBV11-2 and TRBJ2-7; no clear D gene. Germline V CDR1 and CDR2: SGHAT, FQNNGV. V was trimmed by 5 bases and J by 7 bases, leaving 15 bases between them. The CDR3 runs to 13 residues. The chain's CDR3 is CASSPGPPREQYF. The CDR3 DNA sequence: TGTGCCAGCAGCCCGGGTCCCCCACGGGAGCAGTACTTC.

The chain uses TRBV29-1 and TRBJ2-1, with 10 bases that match TRBD2. CDR1 is SQVTM, CDR2 ANQGSEA, per germline. Unmatched junction bases numbered 8, after V lost 4 bases and J lost 5 bases. The length of the CDR3 is 15 residues. The CDR3: CSVVEGLARDNEQFF. CDR3 nucleotides: TGCAGCGTTGTTGAGGGACTAGCGAGAGACAATGAGCAGTTCTTC.